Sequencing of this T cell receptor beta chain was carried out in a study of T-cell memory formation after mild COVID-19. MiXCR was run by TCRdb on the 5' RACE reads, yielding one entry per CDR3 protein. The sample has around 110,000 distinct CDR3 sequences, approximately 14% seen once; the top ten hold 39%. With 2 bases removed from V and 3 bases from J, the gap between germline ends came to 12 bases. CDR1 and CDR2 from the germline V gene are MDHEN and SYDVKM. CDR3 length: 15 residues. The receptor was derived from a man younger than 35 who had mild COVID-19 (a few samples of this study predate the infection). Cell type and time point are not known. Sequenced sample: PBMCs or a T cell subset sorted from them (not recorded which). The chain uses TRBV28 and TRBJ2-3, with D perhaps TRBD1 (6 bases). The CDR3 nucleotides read TGTGCCAGCAGTTTAGGGGCAGGGGAGACAGATACGCAGTATTTT. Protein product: CASSLGAGETDTQYF.